These 11 T cell receptor beta chains originate from one sample sequenced in a study of Ad26.COV2.S vaccination and SARS-CoV-2 variants. The treatment here: some 20 received Ad26.COV2.S at low or high dose, single or two shots; several received placebo; per-sample allocation not given. Repertoires come from day 63 after the first vaccine or placebo injection. Profiling relied on immunoSEQ multiplex PCR, and the TCRdb table lists in-frame clones only, not all of them. Here the sample spans a few hundred thousand clones, around 87% being singletons. The starting material was peripheral blood, obtained in a trial of Ad26.COV2.S vaccine versus placebo. These TCRs come from a person between 18 and 59 years old who received the Ad26.COV2.S COVID-19 vaccine or a placebo.

This clone has only a few counts. This chain connects TRBV5-3 to TRBJ1-6; 9 bases are shared with TRBD1. TRBV5-3 has ORF status, its function being uncertain. V lost 7 bases and J lost 7; bases outside the gene matches: 12. The length of the CDR3 is 16 residues. The CDR3 sequence: CARLLGTGLLNSPLHF. In DNA, the CDR3 is TGTGCCAGATTGTTGGGGACAGGGCTTTTGAATTCACCCCTCCACTTT.

This sequence joins TRBV18 and TRBJ2-5; the D gene could be TRBD1 or TRBD2 (5 bases each). The V and J ends lost 8 bases and 9 bases respectively, with 16 bases between them. CDR1 and CDR2 from the germline V gene are KGHSH and LQKENI. This CDR3 has 12 amino acids. The CDR3 DNA sequence: TGTGCCAGCGGGGGAGAGCACGAGGCCCAGTACTTC. It yields the protein CASGGEHEAQYF. The whole variable domain, filled in from reference TRBV18 and TRBJ2-5, reads NAGVMQNPRHLVRRRGQEARLRCSPMKGHSHVYWYRQLPEEGLKFMVYLQKENIIDESGMPKERFSAEFPKEGPSILRIQQVVRGDSAAYFCASGGEHEAQYFGPGTRLLVL.

The genes are TRBV6-5 and TRBJ1-2; D not resolved. The V end lost 4 bases, the J end lost 4 bases, and 13 bases lay between the germline ends. This CDR3 comprises 14 residues. From germline, CDR1 is MNHEY and CDR2 SVGAGI. The CDR3 loop reads CASSSLFQSYGYTF. CDR3 bases: TGTGCCAGCAGTTCATTATTTCAGAGCTATGGCTACACCTTC.

This chain uses TRBV30 with TRBJ2-1, with D hard to call. The germline V gene has CDR1 GTSNPN and CDR2 SVGIG (reference sequence). Trimming shortened V by 0 bases and J by 8 bases, and 8 bases separated the two germline ends. The CDR3 covers 12 residues. The CDR3 loop is CAWSVLRDEQFF. CDR3 bases: TGTGCCTGGAGTGTGTTGCGAGATGAGCAGTTCTTC.

The chain is built from TRBV24-1 and TRBJ1-2; D uncertain. Deletions cut 2 bases from V and 7 bases from J, with 7 bases between. The CDR3 has 12 amino acids. CDR1 is KGHDR, CDR2 SFDVKD, per germline. CDR3 amino acids: CATSDSLSGYTF. DNA of the CDR3: TGTGCCACCAGTGATTCCCTCAGTGGCTACACCTTC.

This clone appeared a few times. This chain joins TRBV30 and TRBJ1-4, with 8 bases lining up with TRBD1. Germline lookup yields CDR1 GTSNPN and CDR2 SVGIG (reference sequence). The CDR3 is made up of 13 amino acids. The trim removed 8 bases at V and 10 bases at J, leaving 12 bases unmatched. The CDR3 DNA follows: TGTGCCACGGGACAGGCGCCTGGAGGAAAACTGTTTTTT. This translates into CATGQAPGGKLFF.

The chain uses TRBV4-2 and TRBJ1-2; D is perhaps TRBD1 (6 bases). The CDR3 runs 18 residues. V lost 1 base and J lost 2, with 20 bases in between. Per the germline V gene, CDR1 is LGHNA and CDR2 is YNFKEQ. The CDR3 coding sequence is TGTGCCAGCAGCCAAGCAAATCTGGGGGACAAGGGCAACTATGGCTACACCTTC. The encoded protein is CASSQANLGDKGNYGYTF.

The V and J genes are TRBV4-1 and TRBJ2-7; the match to TRBD2 covers 10 bases. Germline V gene data show CDR1 as MGHRA and CDR2 as YSYEKL. CDR3 size: 14 residues. Trimming at V came to 2 bases and at J to 5 bases, leaving 3 bases not matched to a gene. The CDR3, as DNA: TGCGCCAGCAGCCAAAGCGGGGGGGCCCACGAGCAGTACTTC. It encodes CASSQSGGAHEQYF.

The chain combines TRBV15 with TRBJ2-3; 8 bases agree with TRBD2. This CDR3 has 14 amino acids. Unmatched junction bases numbered 7, after V lost 5 bases and J lost 6 bases. CDR1 is LNHNV, CDR2 YYDKDF, per germline (reference sequence). CDR3 residues: CATSPRGGLDTQYF. The CDR3 bases are TGTGCCACCAGCCCCCGGGGGGGCTTGGATACGCAGTATTTT.

J is TRBJ1-3 and V is TRBV28; weak D call: TRBD1 (5 bases). This CDR3 has 12 amino acids. Germline CDR1 MDHEN, CDR2 SYDVKM. V lost 4 bases and J lost 5, with 6 bases in between. The CDR3 bases are TGTGCCAGCAGTTCAGGGAGAAACACCATATATTTT. It is translated as CASSSGRNTIYF.

The chain couples TRBV12-1 to TRBJ2-1; the table's D call TRBD2 went unverified against the DNA. TRBV12-1 is a listed pseudogene. This CDR3 is 18 amino acids long. CDR3 nucleotides: TGTGCCAGCAGCGCCCTGATTTGTGAGCGGGGAACCTACAATGAGCAGTTCTTC. Translated, it gives CASSALICERGTYNEQFF.